The TCR beta chain described here comes from a study of blood T cell repertoires in COVID-19. Study context: The origin of the acute and convalescent COVID-19 samples was the United States, Italy and Spain. PBMCs, B-cell-depleted T cells, or T cells provided the cDNA or gDNA that made up the material.

Cohort 3 recovery required two negative PCRs, clearance, or symptom resolution. V lost 4 bases, J lost 9 bases, and 5 bases stayed unmatched. Germline CDR1 reads MDHEN; CDR2 reads SYDVKM. This CDR3 has 14 residues. Methods used by the authors: Using reference gene primer amplification, nucleated cell counts were estimated. Sequenced by immunoSEQ multiplex PCR; TCRdb stores in-frame clones only, minus some. The V and J calls and the clone size are those of that table, but D and trimming were determined from the DNA. The table lists 250,000 to 350,000 clones, around nine tenths of them singletons. Sequenced: PBMCs or T cells enriched from blood (not recorded which). This receptor was identified in a man aged 55 to 70 who had recovered from COVID-19. J is TRBJ1-5 and V is TRBV28; 11 bases line up with TRBD1. The CDR3 region has the DNA TGTGCCAGCAGTTCCGGGACAGGGGGTTGGCCCCAGCATTTT. It yields the protein CASSSGTGGWPQHF.